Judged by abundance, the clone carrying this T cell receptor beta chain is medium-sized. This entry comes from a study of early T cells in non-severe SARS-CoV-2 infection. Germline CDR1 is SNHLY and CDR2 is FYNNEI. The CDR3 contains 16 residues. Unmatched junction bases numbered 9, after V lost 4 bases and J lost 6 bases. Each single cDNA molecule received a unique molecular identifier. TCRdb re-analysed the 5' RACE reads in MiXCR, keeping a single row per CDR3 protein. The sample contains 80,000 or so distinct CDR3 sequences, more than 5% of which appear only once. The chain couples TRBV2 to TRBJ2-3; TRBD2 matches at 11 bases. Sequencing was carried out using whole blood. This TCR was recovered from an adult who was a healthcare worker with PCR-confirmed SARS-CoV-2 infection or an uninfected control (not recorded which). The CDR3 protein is CASSVEKLAGVDTQYF. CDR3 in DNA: TGTGCCAGCAGTGTGGAAAAACTAGCGGGGGTGGATACGCAGTATTTT.